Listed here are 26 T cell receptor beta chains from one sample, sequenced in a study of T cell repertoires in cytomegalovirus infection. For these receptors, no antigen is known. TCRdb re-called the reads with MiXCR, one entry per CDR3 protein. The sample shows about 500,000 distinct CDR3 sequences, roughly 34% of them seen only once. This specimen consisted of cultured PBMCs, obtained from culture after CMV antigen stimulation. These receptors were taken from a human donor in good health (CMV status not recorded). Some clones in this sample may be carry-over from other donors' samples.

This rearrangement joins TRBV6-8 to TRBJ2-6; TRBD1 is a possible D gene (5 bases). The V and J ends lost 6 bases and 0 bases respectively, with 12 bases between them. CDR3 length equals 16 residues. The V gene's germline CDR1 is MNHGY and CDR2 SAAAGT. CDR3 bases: TGTGCCAGCAGACAAGACAGATACTCTGGGGCCAACGTCCTGACTTTC. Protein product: CASRQDRYSGANVLTF.

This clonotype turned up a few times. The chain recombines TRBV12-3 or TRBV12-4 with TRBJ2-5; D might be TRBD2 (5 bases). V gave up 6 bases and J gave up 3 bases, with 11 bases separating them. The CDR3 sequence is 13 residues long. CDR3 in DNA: TGTGCCAGCAGCCGGAGGCCAAAAGAGACCCAGTACTTC. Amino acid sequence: CASSRRPKETQYF.

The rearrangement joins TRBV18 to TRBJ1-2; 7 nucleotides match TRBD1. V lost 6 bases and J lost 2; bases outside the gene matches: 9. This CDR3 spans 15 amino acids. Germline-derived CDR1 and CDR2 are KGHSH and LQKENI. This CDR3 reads CASSSGTVVNYGYTF. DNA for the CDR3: TGTGCCAGCTCGTCCGGGACAGTCGTAAACTATGGCTACACCTTC.

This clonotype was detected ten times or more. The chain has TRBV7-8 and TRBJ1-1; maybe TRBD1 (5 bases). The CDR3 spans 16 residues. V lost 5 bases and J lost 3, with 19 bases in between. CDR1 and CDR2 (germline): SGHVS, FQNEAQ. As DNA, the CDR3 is TGTGCCAGCAGCCCGCGCGGGTTTCTGGGGGACACTGAAGCTTTCTTT. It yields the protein CASSPRGFLGDTEAFF.

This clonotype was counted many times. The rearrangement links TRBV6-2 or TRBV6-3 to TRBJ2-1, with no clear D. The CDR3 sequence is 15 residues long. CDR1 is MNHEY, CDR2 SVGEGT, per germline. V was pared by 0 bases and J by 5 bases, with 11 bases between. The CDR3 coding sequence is TGTGCCAGCAGTTACTCCCGCTTTCCACACAATGAGCAGTTCTTC. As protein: CASSYSRFPHNEQFF.

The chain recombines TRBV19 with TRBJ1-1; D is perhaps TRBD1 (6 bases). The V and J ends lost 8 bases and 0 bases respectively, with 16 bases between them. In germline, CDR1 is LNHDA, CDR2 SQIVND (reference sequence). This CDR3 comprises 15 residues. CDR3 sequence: CASLRTEIMNTEAFF. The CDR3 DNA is TGTGCCAGTTTAAGGACAGAAATCATGAACACTGAAGCTTTCTTT.

The CDR3 protein is CASSQPTSGRAGYIQYF. The CDR3 DNA follows: TGCGCCAGCAGCCAGCCCACTAGCGGACGAGCGGGGTACATTCAGTACTTC. V usage is TRBV4-1 and J usage is TRBJ2-4; 8 nucleotides agree with TRBD2. Trimming at V came to 3 bases and at J to 8 bases, leaving 15 bases not matched to a gene. Germline loops: CDR1 MGHRA, CDR2 YSYEKL. The CDR3 runs 17 residues.

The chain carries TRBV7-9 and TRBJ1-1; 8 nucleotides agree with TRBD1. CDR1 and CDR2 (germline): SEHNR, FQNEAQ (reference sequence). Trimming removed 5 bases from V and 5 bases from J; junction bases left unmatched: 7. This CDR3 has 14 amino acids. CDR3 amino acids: CASSKDRVLTEAFF. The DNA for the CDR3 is TGTGCCAGCAGCAAGGACAGGGTGCTTACTGAAGCTTTCTTT.

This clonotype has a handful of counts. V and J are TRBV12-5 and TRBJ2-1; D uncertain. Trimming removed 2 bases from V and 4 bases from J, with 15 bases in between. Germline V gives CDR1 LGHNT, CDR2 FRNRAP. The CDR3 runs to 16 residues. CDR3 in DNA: TGTGCTAGTGGTTTGTTGCAGCCTTCTCGGTACAATGAGCAGTTCTTC. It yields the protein CASGLLQPSRYNEQFF.

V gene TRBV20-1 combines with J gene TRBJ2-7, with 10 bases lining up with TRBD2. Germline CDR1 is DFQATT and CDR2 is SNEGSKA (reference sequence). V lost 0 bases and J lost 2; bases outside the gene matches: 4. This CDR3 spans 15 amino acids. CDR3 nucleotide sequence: TGCAGTGCTAGAGATTCTAGCGGGAGTACCTACGAGCAGTACTTC. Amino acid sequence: CSARDSSGSTYEQYF.

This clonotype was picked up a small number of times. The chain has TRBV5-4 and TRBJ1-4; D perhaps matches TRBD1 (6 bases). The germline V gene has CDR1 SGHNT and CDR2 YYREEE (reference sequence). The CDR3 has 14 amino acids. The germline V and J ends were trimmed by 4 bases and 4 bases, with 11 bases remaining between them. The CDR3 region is CASSIDRSNEKLFF. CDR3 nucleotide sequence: TGTGCCAGCAGCATTGACAGGAGTAATGAAAAACTGTTTTTT.

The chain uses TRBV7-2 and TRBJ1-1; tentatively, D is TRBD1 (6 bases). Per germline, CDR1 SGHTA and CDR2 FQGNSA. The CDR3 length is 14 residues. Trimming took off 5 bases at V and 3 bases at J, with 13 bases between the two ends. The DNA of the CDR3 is TGTGCCAGCAGCGCCGAATCAGGGGACACTGAAGCTTTCTTT. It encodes CASSAESGDTEAFF.

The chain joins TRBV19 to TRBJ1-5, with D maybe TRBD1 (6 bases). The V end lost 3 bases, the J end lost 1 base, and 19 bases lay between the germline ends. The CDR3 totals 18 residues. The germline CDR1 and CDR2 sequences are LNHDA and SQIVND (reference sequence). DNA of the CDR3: TGTGCCAGTAGTATTAACCAACCGGGGGGGGCCAGCAATCAGCCCCAGCATTTT. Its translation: CASSINQPGGASNQPQHF.

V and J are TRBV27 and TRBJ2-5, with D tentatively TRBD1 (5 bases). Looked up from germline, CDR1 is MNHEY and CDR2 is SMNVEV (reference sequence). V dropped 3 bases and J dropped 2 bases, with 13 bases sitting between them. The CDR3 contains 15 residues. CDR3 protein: CASSFQGNVQETQYF. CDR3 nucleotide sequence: TGTGCCAGCAGTTTCCAGGGAAACGTTCAAGAGACCCAGTACTTC.

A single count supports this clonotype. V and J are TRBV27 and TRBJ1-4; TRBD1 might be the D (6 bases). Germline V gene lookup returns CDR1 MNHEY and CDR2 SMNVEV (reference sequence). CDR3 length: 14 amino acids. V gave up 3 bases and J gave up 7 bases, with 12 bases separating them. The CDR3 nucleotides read TGTGCCAGCAGTTTTCTCGGGGGGGCTGAAAAACTGTTTTTT. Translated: CASSFLGGAEKLFF. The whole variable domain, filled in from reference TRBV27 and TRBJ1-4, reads EAQVTQNPRYLITVTGKKLTVTCSQNMNHEYMSWYRQDPGLGLRQIYYSMNVEVTDKGDVPEGYKVSRKEKRNFPLILESPSPNQTSLYFCASSFLGGAEKLFFGSGTQLSVL.

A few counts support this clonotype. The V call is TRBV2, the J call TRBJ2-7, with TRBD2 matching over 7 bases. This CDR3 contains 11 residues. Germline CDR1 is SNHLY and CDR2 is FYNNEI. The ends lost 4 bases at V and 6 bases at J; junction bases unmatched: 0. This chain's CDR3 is CASSVAGEQYF. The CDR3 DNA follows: TGTGCCAGCAGTGTAGCGGGCGAGCAGTACTTC.

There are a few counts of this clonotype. The CDR3 region is CASSSLSSGANTGELFF. DNA for the CDR3: TGTGCCAGCAGCTCACTCTCTAGCGGGGCGAACACCGGGGAGCTGTTTTTT. This chain connects TRBV7-9 to TRBJ2-2, with 9 bases that match TRBD2. This CDR3 comprises 17 residues. V gave up 4 bases and J gave up 0 bases; unmatched junction bases: 6. Germline lookup yields CDR1 SEHNR and CDR2 FQNEAQ (reference sequence).

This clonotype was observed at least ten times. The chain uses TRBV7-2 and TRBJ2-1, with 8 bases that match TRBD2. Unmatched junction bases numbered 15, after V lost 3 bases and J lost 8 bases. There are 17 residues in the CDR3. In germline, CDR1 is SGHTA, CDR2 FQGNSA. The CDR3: CASSFGSGKPRWDEQFF. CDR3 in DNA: TGTGCCAGCAGCTTCGGTAGCGGGAAGCCGAGGTGGGATGAGCAGTTCTTC.

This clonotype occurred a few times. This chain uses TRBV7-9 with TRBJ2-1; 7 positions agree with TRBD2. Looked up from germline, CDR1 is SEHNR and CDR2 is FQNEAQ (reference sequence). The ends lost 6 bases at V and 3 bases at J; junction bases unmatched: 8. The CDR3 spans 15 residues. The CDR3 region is CASRPGTIRYNEQFF. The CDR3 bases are TGTGCCAGCAGACCCGGGACTATTCGCTACAATGAGCAGTTCTTC.

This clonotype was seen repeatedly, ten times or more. Here the CDR3 reads CASSVLAGGLRDTQYF. CDR3 bases: TGTGCCAGCAGCGTTCTGGCGGGAGGGCTCAGAGATACGCAGTATTTT. The genes are TRBV7-2 and TRBJ2-3, with 9 bases that match TRBD2. Germline assignment: CDR1 SGHTA and CDR2 FQGNSA. V gave up 5 bases and J gave up 5 bases; unmatched junction bases: 11. The CDR3 contains 16 residues.

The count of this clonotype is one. The CDR3 coding sequence is TGCAGCGTTGAAGATGGGACAGGGGCTCAAGAGACCCAGTACTTC. Amino acids: CSVEDGTGAQETQYF. The chain uses TRBV29-1 and TRBJ2-5, with 10 bases matching TRBD1. This CDR3 has 15 amino acids. Germline CDR1 SQVTM, CDR2 ANQGSEA. With V trimmed by 0 bases and J by 2 bases, 3 bases remained unmatched.

The CDR3 loop reads CASSYSTSGRGSYEQYV. The CDR3 DNA reads as TGTGCCAGCAGTTACTCGACTAGCGGGAGGGGGAGCTACGAGCAGTACGTC. The V and J genes are TRBV6-2 or TRBV6-3 and TRBJ2-7, with TRBD2 matching 14 bases. In germline, CDR1 is MNHEY, CDR2 SVGEGT. V gave up 0 bases and J gave up 3 bases; unmatched junction bases: 4. This CDR3 comprises 17 residues.

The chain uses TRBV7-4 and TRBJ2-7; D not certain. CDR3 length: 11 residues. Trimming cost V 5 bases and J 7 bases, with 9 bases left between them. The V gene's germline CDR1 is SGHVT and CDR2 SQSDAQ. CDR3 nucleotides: TGTGCCAGCAGCCGTACGCGGGAGCAGTACGTC. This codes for CASSRTREQYV.

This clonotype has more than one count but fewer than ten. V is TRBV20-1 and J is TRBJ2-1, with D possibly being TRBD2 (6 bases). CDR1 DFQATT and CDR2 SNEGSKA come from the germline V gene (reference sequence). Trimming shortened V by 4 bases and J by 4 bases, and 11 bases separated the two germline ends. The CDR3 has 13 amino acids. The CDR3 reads CSATRDLYNEQFF. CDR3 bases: TGCAGTGCTACTCGGGACTTGTACAATGAGCAGTTCTTC.

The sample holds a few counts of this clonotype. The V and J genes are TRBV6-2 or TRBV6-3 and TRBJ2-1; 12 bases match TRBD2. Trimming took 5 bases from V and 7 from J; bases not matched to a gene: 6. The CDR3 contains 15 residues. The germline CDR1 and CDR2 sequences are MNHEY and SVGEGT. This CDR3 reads CASSQTSGRSNEQFF. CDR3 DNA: TGTGCCAGCAGTCAAACTAGCGGGAGGTCGAATGAGCAGTTCTTC.

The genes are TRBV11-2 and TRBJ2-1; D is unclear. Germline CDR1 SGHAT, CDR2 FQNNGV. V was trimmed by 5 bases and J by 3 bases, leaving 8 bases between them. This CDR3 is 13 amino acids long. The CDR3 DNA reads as TGTGCCAGCAGCGGGCAGGACTACAATGAGCAGTTCTTC. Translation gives CASSGQDYNEQFF.